This is a list of T cell receptor beta chains from one sample in a study of shared clonotypes between healthy human individuals. Assay: immunoSEQ multiplex PCR; the TCRdb copy retains only in-frame clones and omits some. The sample has some 1,100,000 clones, around 82% seen once; the top ten hold 0.5% to 0.6%. The sample taken for sequencing was memory CD4+ T cells from PBMCs. The receptors derive from a young man in good health. Some clones in this sample may be carry-over from other donors' samples. The CDR3 runs from the conserved cysteine through the conserved F or W. A D gene is named only where the DNA matches it firmly. Clone size is given for some rows only: seen once, a few or many times, or a class if the clone is expanded.

CDR3nt | CDR3aa | d_gene | len | j_gene | abundance | v_gene
TGTGCCAGCAGTGAATTAGAGGCAGGGGAGGGTGAAAAACTGTTTTTT | CASSELEAGEGEKLFF | . | 16 | TRBJ1-4 | once | TRBV25-1
TGTGCCACCAGCAGAGGTAGAAGGACAGATACGCAGTATTTT | CATSRGRRTDTQYF | . | 14 | TRBJ2-3 | . | TRBV15
TGTGCCAGCAGCAACTCATACAGGTACCTTAGCAATCAGCCCCAGCATTTT | CASSNSYRYLSNQPQHF | . | 17 | TRBJ1-5 | . | TRBV21-1
TGTGCCAGTTTGGGACAGGCAAACACTGAAGCTTTCTTT | CASLGQANTEAFF | TRBD1 | 13 | TRBJ1-1 | few | TRBV11-2
TGCGCCAGCAGCCAAGTCAAGGGGTCGGTCGGGGAGCTGTTTTTT | CASSQVKGSVGELFF | . | 15 | TRBJ2-2 | few | TRBV4-3
TGCGCCAGCAGCCAAGAACCGCCAGGAGCGAGAGGGTCAGGGGAGCAGTACTTC | CASSQEPPGARGSGEQYF | . | 18 | TRBJ2-7 | . | TRBV4-1
TGTGCCAGCAGCCCCAGGGTGGGACTAGCGGGAGGCCGCACAGATACGCAGTATTTT | CASSPRVGLAGGRTDTQYF | TRBD2 | 19 | TRBJ2-3 | few | TRBV7-3
TGTGCCAGCAGTGAACGACTAGCGGGAGGGCCCTACGAGCAGTACTTC | CASSERLAGGPYEQYF | TRBD2 | 16 | TRBJ2-7 | . | TRBV6-1
TGCAGCGTTGAAGAACCTCTAGCGGGAGCCTCGGGGACCCAGTACTTC | CSVEEPLAGASGTQYF | TRBD2 | 16 | TRBJ2-5 | . | TRBV29-1
TGTGCCAGCAACTGGTGGACGGATAGCAATCAGCCCCAGCATTTT | CASNWWTDSNQPQHF | . | 15 | TRBJ1-5 | . | TRBV28
TGTGCCTGGAGTGGGGCAGGGAGGTCACCCCTCCACTTT | CAWSGAGRSPLHF | . | 13 | TRBJ1-6 | . | TRBV30
TGTGCCAGCAGTCGAGGGGCGAGGGGGCGAGAGTTCTTC | CASSRGARGREFF | TRBD1 | 13 | TRBJ2-1 | . | TRBV27
TGTGCCAGCAGTCCCGGGGTGTCCGGGGAGCTGTTTTTT | CASSPGVSGELFF | . | 13 | TRBJ2-2 | . | TRBV6-1
TGTGCCAGCAGCCCAGGGCTAGGCCCCTACAATGAGCAGTTCTTC | CASSPGLGPYNEQFF | . | 15 | TRBJ2-1 | . | TRBV11-2
TGCGCCAGCAGCTTGGCCTCGGTGGAGGGTGGACGGCCCCAGCATTTT | CASSLASVEGGRPQHF | . | 16 | TRBJ1-5 | . | TRBV5-1
TGCAGCGTTGGAAGGGACACCGGGGAGCTGTTTTTT | CSVGRDTGELFF | . | 12 | TRBJ2-2 | . | TRBV29-1
TGTGCCAGCAAGCTTCTAAGAGACACCGGGGAGCTGTTTTTT | CASKLLRDTGELFF | . | 14 | TRBJ2-2 | . | TRBV2
TGTGCCAGCTCCTTTCTCCACGAGCAGTACTTC | CASSFLHEQYF | . | 11 | TRBJ2-7 | . | TRBV6-5
TGTGCCATCAGTGAGCAGGGAGGCCCAAGGAATGAGCAGTTCTTC | CAISEQGGPRNEQFF | . | 15 | TRBJ2-1 | . | TRBV10-3
TGTGCCAGCAGTCGCACCCGGCTCGGGGGAACGAACACTGAAGCTTTCTTT | CASSRTRLGGTNTEAFF | . | 17 | TRBJ1-1 | . | TRBV27
TGCGCCAGCAGTGAGTCCTGGGGACAAGACACTGAAGCTTTCTTT | CASSESWGQDTEAFF | . | 15 | TRBJ1-1 | . | TRBV10-2
TGTGCCAGCAGCTTAGTGTACAGCACAGATACGCAGTATTTT | CASSLVYSTDTQYF | . | 14 | TRBJ2-3 | . | TRBV7-2
TGTGCCAGCAGCGGACAGGGCCTCCTTCAAGAGACCCAGTACTTC | CASSGQGLLQETQYF | TRBD1 | 15 | TRBJ2-5 | few | TRBV9
TGTGCCAGCAGTCCAGGGGGCAGGCCGGGCTACACCTTC | CASSPGGRPGYTF | TRBD1 | 13 | TRBJ1-2 | . | TRBV28
TGTGCCAGCAGCACCAGCCCGGGACAAGTAGGCGGCTACACCTTC | CASSTSPGQVGGYTF | . | 15 | TRBJ1-2 | . | TRBV7-9
TGTGCCAGCAGTCCCTACAGAACCTCCGCAGATACGCAGTATTTT | CASSPYRTSADTQYF | . | 15 | TRBJ2-3 | . | TRBV27
TGCGCCAGCAGCCCCGGAGGGTCCACAGATACGCAGTATTTT | CASSPGGSTDTQYF | . | 14 | TRBJ2-3 | . | TRBV5-1
TGTGCCAGCAGGGACTCCGGCGGCGGGAGCTCCTACGAGCAGTACTTC | CASRDSGGGSSYEQYF | TRBD2 | 16 | TRBJ2-7 | . | TRBV6-6
TGTGCCAGCAGCTGGCGGACGGGAGAGCAGTACTTC | CASSWRTGEQYF | . | 12 | TRBJ2-7 | . | TRBV5-6
TGCGCCAGCAGCCCGGACAGGGGATCCTACGAGCAGTACTTC | CASSPDRGSYEQYF | TRBD1 | 14 | TRBJ2-7 | . | TRBV5-1
TGTGCCAGTAATGGGCTAGCGGGAGCGGACGAGCAGTACTTC | CASNGLAGADEQYF | TRBD2 | 14 | TRBJ2-7 | . | TRBV28
TGTGCCAGCACCGGCGGGAGGCTCACAGATACGCAGTATTTT | CASTGGRLTDTQYF | TRBD2 | 14 | TRBJ2-3 | . | TRBV27
TGTGCCTGGAGTGTACTAAGGGCTGGAAACACCATATATTTT | CAWSVLRAGNTIYF | . | 14 | TRBJ1-3 | . | TRBV30